A single sample gave rise to the 3 T cell receptor beta chains below, sequenced in a study of human T cells and chemical hapten exposure. Time point noted: patch test 2, 6 weeks after DPC sensitization. This sample's treatment: therapeutic diphenylcyclopropenone sensitization with weekly scalp DPC. TCRdb reprocessed the RACE reads via MiXCR and lists one record per CDR3 protein. Seen here are 70,000 to 90,000 distinct CDR3 sequences, 8% to 13% observed once, and the top ten hold 5%. The sequenced sample was whole blood, obtained in connection with sensitization to the hapten diphenylcyclopropenone (DPC). Source of these receptors: a woman aged 45 to 65 with alopecia areata. Some clones in this sample may be carry-over from other donors' samples.

This clonotype showed up many times. The rearrangement uses TRBV7-9 and TRBJ2-3; a possible D gene is TRBD1 (5 bases). The CDR3 extends over 15 amino acids. Germline CDR1 is SEHNR and CDR2 is FQNEAQ (reference sequence). Trimming pared 5 bases from V and 0 bases from J, leaving 12 bases between. This chain's CDR3 is CASSPTDTSTDTQYF. As DNA, the CDR3 is TGTGCCAGCAGCCCCACGGACACTAGCACAGATACGCAGTATTTT. The variable domain in full, with the rest retrieved from reference TRBV7-9 and TRBJ2-3, is DTGVSQNPRHKITKRGQNVTFRCDPISEHNRLYWYRQTLGQGPEFLTYFQNEAQLEKSRLLSDRFSAERPKGSFSTLEIQRTEQGDSAMYLCASSPTDTSTDTQYFGPGTRLTVL.

On this clonotype: Given a much more abundant clone one base away, this may be a read error. This sequence joins TRBV5-1 and TRBJ2-4; 8 nucleotides line up with TRBD2. The CDR3 loop spans 15 amino acids. Losses at the gene ends were 5 bases for V and 4 bases for J; bases not matched to a gene: 8. CDR1 is SGHRS and CDR2 is YFSETQ in the germline V gene. CDR3 loop: CASSYYQREKNIQYF. The CDR3 nucleotides are TGCGCCAGCAGTTATTATCAGCGGGAGAAAAACATTCAGTACTTC.

V is TRBV2 and J is TRBJ1-1; D gene uncertain. Germline V CDR1 and CDR2: SNHLY, FYNNEI. The CDR3 spans 12 residues. Trimming took 10 bases from V and 1 from J, leaving 10 bases between them. Here the CDR3 DNA reads TGTGCCACCGGGAACCGGAACACTGAAGCTTTCTTT. Translation gives CATGNRNTEAFF.